This T cell receptor beta chain was observed in a study of blood T cell repertoires in COVID-19. Unmatched junction bases numbered 26, after V lost 6 bases and J lost 4 bases. From germline, CDR1 is SNHLY and CDR2 FYNNEI. The CDR3 runs 21 residues. Per the authors' pipeline: Amplification with reference gene primers provided the estimates of nucleated cell counts. Sequencing was performed with immunoSEQ multiplex PCR; in TCRdb, only in-frame clones are kept and a portion is missing. V, J and clone size are taken as reported in that table, and D and trimming were inferred from the DNA itself. Among fewer than 400,000 clones listed, around 84% were seen once. Cohort placement rested on clinical history that participants reported themselves.

The TCR comes from a young woman who had been exposed to COVID-19. The sequenced sample consisted of PBMCs or T cells enriched from blood (not recorded which). The V and J genes are TRBV2 and TRBJ1-2; TRBD1 matches 10 bases. The CDR3 bases are TGTGCCAGCAGATATACGACAATAGGCAGACCAGACAGGGGGCGTACCTATGGCTACACCTTC. Amino acid sequence: CASRYTTIGRPDRGRTYGYTF. The variable domain in full, completed from reference TRBV2 and TRBJ1-2, reads EPEVTQTPSHQVTQMGQEVILRCVPISNHLYFYWYRQILGQKVEFLVSFYNNEISEKSEIFDDQFSVERPDGSNFTLKIRSTKLEDSAMYFCASRYTTIGRPDRGRTYGYTFGSGTRLTVV.